This T cell receptor (beta chain) was retrieved from a study of blood T cells in healthy people across ages. This clonotype has a handful of counts. Its cognate antigen is unknown. This CDR3 has 15 amino acids. Germline CDR1 is ENHRY and CDR2 is SYGVKD. V was pared by 6 bases and J by 1 base, with 4 bases of the junction left unmatched. Together with a sample-barcoded 5' primer, a J-beta primer mix was included in a second PCR lasting about 7 to 12 cycles. A single record per CDR3 protein comes from TCRdb applying MiXCR to the 5' RACE reads. The table records 1.2 million to 1.5 million distinct CDR3 sequences, 45% to 70% of them present only once. Findings and caveats of the study: Naive CD4+ cells and diversity were both higher in long-lived donors than in aged donors.

The sequenced sample consisted of blood. The rearrangement links TRBV10-3 to TRBJ2-1; TRBD2 aligns across 9 bases. The sequence came from a man aged 18 to 29 in good health. The CDR3 DNA sequence: TGTGCCATCAGACAAGGACTAGCGTCCTACAATGAGCAGTTCTTC. Translated, it gives CAIRQGLASYNEQFF.